This T cell receptor beta chain appears in the sequencing data of a study of blood T cell repertoires in COVID-19. Study at large: Material from acute and convalescent COVID-19 was sourced from the United States, Italy and Spain. PBMCs, B-cell-depleted T cells, or T cells were the source of the cDNA or gDNA that made up the material.

Original processing notes: Estimation of nucleated cell counts was performed using reference gene primer amplification. The method was immunoSEQ multiplex PCR; TCRdb's version includes in-frame clones alone and lacks a portion of them. V and J calls and clone size are given by that table; D and trimming were obtained from the DNA. The table has just over 95,000 clones, just over 90% seen once. The CDR3 is 15 amino acids. Losses at the gene ends were 3 bases for V and 5 bases for J; bases not matched to a gene: 9. The germline V gene has CDR1 DFQATT and CDR2 SNEGSKA (reference sequence). This chain joins TRBV20-1 and TRBJ2-5, with 10 nucleotides matching TRBD2. Sequencing used peripheral blood. This TCR came from a man aged 55-75 years with acute or convalescent COVID-19. CDR3 residues: CSASLAGGGGETQYF. In nucleotides, the CDR3 is TGCAGTGCTAGTTTAGCGGGGGGCGGAGGGGAGACCCAGTACTTC.